This TCR beta chain stems from a study of blood T cells in healthy people across ages. Notes on this clonotype: The target antigen is unknown.

The authors ran a second PCR of roughly 7 to 11 cycles using a sample-barcoded 5' primer and a J-beta primer mix. TCRdb reprocessed the 5' RACE reads with MiXCR, giving one entry per CDR3 protein. The table shows 1.2 million to 1.5 million distinct CDR3 sequences, with approximately 59% occurring only once. The study, taken as a whole, reports: Long-lived donors carried more naive CD4+ cells and greater diversity than aged donors. TCR beta diversity per million T cells fell roughly linearly with age.

V lost 1 base and J 7 bases, leaving 8 bases between the germline ends. Germline lookup yields CDR1 DFQATT and CDR2 SNEGSKA (reference sequence). The CDR3 runs 12 residues. The clonotype was recovered from a young man in good health. V usage is TRBV20-1 and J usage is TRBJ1-5, with D uncertain. Sequenced material: blood. CDR3 nucleotides: TGCAGTGCTAGAGGGGAAGGGCAGCCCCAGCATTTT. Translation gives CSARGEGQPQHF.